The source of this TCR beta chain is a study of blood T cell repertoires in COVID-19. Clones were read by immunoSEQ multiplex PCR, and TCRdb kept only the in-frame ones, dropping some. The sample has about 370,000 clones; approximately 93% are singletons. Individuals aged roughly 18 to 95 years were recruited from about two dozen US areas. Clinical histories supplied by participants themselves formed the basis of cohort assignment. This CDR3 has 15 amino acids. The germline V gene encodes CDR1 MNHEY and CDR2 SVGAGI. The V end was cut by 0 bases, the J end by 8 bases, with 16 bases between. The chain combines TRBV6-5 with TRBJ1-2; weak D call: TRBD1 (5 bases). The specimen sequenced was PBMCs or T cells enriched from blood (not recorded which). The receptor's source is a woman aged 40 to 50 who had been exposed to COVID-19. The CDR3 reads CASSYSKGWANGYTF. In nucleotides, the CDR3 is TGTGCCAGCAGTTACTCGAAGGGGTGGGCCAACGGCTACACCTTC.